These 13 T cell receptor beta chains originate from one sample sequenced in a study of shared clonotypes between healthy human individuals. Assay: immunoSEQ multiplex PCR; the TCRdb copy retains only in-frame clones and omits some. Among nearly 2 million clones listed, about 95% were seen once. CD8 cells classed as naive were CD45RO-negative and positively selected for CCR7, excluding terminally differentiated effector memory CD45RA+ cells. Sequencing was carried out using naive CD8+ T cells sorted from blood. These TCRs come from a young man in good health.

The CDR3 sequence is CASSGTSDYEQYF. The DNA of the CDR3 is TGTGCCAGCAGTGGGACTAGCGACTACGAGCAGTACTTC. V usage is TRBV27 and J usage is TRBJ2-7, with 10 positions matching TRBD2. The V segment lost 5 bases and the J segment 3 bases; nucleotides outside the gene matches: 1. Germline CDR1 reads MNHEY; CDR2 reads SMNVEV (reference sequence). The CDR3 length is 13 residues.

In regard to this clone: One end of the junction does not line up with germline, which may come from a read error. J is TRBJ1-4 and V is TRBV7-7; D is unresolved. The CDR3 is made up of 17 amino acids. CDR1 and CDR2 (germline): SSHAT, FNYEAQ (reference sequence). CDR3 loop: CASSLAGRKGANEKLFF. The DNA for the CDR3 is TGTGCTAGCAGCTTAGCGGGCCGAAAAGGAGCTAATGAAAAACTGTTTTTT.

The J gene is TRBJ2-7, the V gene TRBV10-3, with D possibly being TRBD1 (6 bases). The CDR3 has 18 amino acids. Germline V gene data show CDR1 as ENHRY and CDR2 as SYGVKD. Trimming removed 1 base at V and 5 bases at J, with 24 bases between. CDR3 nucleotides: TGTGCCATCAGTGAGTTTAGTTATGGTGAGGGGGTGAGAGACGAGCAGTACTTC. It encodes CAISEFSYGEGVRDEQYF.

The J gene is TRBJ2-3, the V gene TRBV2, with D perhaps matching TRBD2 (6 bases). V was pared by 7 bases and J by 0 bases, with 17 bases between. The CDR3 consists of 16 residues. The germline gives CDR1 SNHLY, CDR2 FYNNEI. This CDR3 reads CASIPGVAASTDTQYF. The CDR3 DNA is TGTGCCAGCATTCCTGGGGTAGCGGCTAGCACAGATACGCAGTATTTT.

The V gene is TRBV9, the J gene TRBJ1-6; no clear D. The CDR3 contains 13 residues. The V gene's germline CDR1 is SGDLS and CDR2 YYNGEE. V dropped 0 bases and J dropped 12 bases, with 10 bases sitting between them. This CDR3 reads CASSVGTLLPLHF. CDR3 coding DNA: TGTGCCAGCAGCGTAGGGACGCTTCTACCCCTCCACTTT.

A single count supports this clone. J is TRBJ2-1 and V is TRBV2; TRBD2 agrees at 8 bases. CDR3 length: 12 amino acids. V was clipped by 10 bases and J by 6 bases; unmatched bases: 5. The V gene's germline CDR1 is SNHLY and CDR2 FYNNEI. The CDR3 region has the DNA TGTGCCACCCACGGACTAGCCAATGAGCAGTTCTTC. Translation: CATHGLANEQFF.

V and J are TRBV9 and TRBJ2-7; 11 bases are shared with TRBD2. There are 16 residues in the CDR3. Germline assignment: CDR1 SGDLS and CDR2 YYNGEE. The junction had 7 bases not matched to a gene; V was cut back by 4 bases and J by 1 base. The CDR3 loop is CASSPPGLAGSYEQYF. The CDR3 DNA is TGTGCCAGCAGCCCACCTGGACTAGCGGGTTCCTACGAGCAGTACTTC.

The chain has TRBV29-1 and TRBJ2-7, with TRBD1 matching over 8 bases. The CDR3 is 15 residues long. Germline loops: CDR1 SQVTM, CDR2 ANQGSEA. V was clipped by 3 bases and J by 5 bases; unmatched bases: 12. The CDR3 DNA sequence: TGCAGCGTTGAGATTTGGACAGGGAAGTTAAACGAGCAGTACTTC. As protein: CSVEIWTGKLNEQYF.

Remarks on this clone: Other DNA sequences from this sample encode an identical CDR3 as well. This chain connects TRBV9 to TRBJ1-1, with D tentatively TRBD1 (6 bases). Trimming removed 2 bases from V and 7 bases from J, with 9 bases in between. The CDR3 length is 12 residues. CDR1 and CDR2 (germline): SGDLS, YYNGEE. The CDR3 loop reads CASSVGGGEAFF. The CDR3 nucleotides are TGTGCCAGCAGCGTTGGGGGCGGTGAAGCTTTCTTT. The full variable domain, with the rest looked up from reference TRBV9 and TRBJ1-1, is DSGVTQTPKHLITATGQRVTLRCSPRSGDLSVYWYQQSLDQGLQFLIQYYNGEERAKGNILERFSAQQFPDLHSELNLSSLELGDSALYFCASSVGGGEAFFGQGTRLTVV.

This clone was recorded only once. The CDR3 sequence is CASSPHPIGTEAFF. CDR3 DNA: TGTGCCAGCTCACCACACCCCATAGGGACTGAAGCTTTCTTT. The genes are TRBV18 and TRBJ1-1; D is unclear. The germline V gene has CDR1 KGHSH and CDR2 LQKENI. This CDR3 spans 14 amino acids. V shed 1 base and J shed 5 bases, with 11 bases lying between them.

CDR3 protein: CASGAGGELFF. The CDR3 DNA is TGTGCCAGCGGGGCGGGCGGGGAGCTGTTTTTT. V is TRBV6-5 and J is TRBJ2-2, with D possibly called TRBD1 or TRBD2 (5 bases each). The germline V and J ends were trimmed by 8 bases and 7 bases, with 8 bases remaining between them. Germline V gives CDR1 MNHEY, CDR2 SVGAGI. The CDR3 contains 11 residues.

The V and J genes are TRBV6-1 and TRBJ2-7; D remains ambiguous. The length of the CDR3 is 14 residues. Between the trimmed V and J ends, which lost 6 bases and 0 bases, there was a span of 12 bases. The V gene's germline CDR1 is MNHNS and CDR2 SASEGT. The CDR3 nucleotides read TGTGCCAGCAGCGAACTACCATACTCCTACGAGCAGTACTTC. Amino acid sequence: CASSELPYSYEQYF.

The V gene is TRBV9, the J gene TRBJ2-1; 11 positions agree with TRBD2. CDR3 length equals 16 residues. The germline CDR1 and CDR2 sequences are SGDLS and YYNGEE. With V trimmed by 1 base and J by 5 bases, 5 bases remained unmatched. Here the CDR3 reads CASSVMKLAGDNEQFF. In nucleotides, the CDR3 is TGTGCCAGCAGCGTAATGAAACTAGCGGGAGACAATGAGCAGTTCTTC.